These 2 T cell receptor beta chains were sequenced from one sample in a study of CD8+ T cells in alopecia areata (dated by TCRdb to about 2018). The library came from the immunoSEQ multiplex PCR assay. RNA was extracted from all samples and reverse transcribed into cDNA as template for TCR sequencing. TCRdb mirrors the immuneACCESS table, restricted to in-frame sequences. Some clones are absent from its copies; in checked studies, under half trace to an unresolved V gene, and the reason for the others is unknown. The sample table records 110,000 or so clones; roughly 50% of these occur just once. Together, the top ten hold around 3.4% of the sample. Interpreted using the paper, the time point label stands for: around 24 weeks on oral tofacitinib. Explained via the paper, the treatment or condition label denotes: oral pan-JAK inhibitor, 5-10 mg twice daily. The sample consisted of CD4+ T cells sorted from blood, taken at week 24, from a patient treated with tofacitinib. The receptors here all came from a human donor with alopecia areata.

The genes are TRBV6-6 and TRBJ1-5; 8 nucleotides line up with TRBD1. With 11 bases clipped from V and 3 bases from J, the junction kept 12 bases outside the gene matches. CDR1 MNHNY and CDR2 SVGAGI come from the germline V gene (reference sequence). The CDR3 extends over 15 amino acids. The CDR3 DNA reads TGTGCCGTACGGGACAGGTCGAGTGTCAATCAGCCCCAGCATTTT. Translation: CAVRDRSSVNQPQHF.

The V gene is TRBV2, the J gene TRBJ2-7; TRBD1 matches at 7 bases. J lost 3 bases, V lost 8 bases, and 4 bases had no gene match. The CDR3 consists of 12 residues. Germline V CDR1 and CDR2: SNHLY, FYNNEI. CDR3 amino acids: CASGQEFYEQYF. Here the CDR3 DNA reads TGTGCCAGCGGACAGGAGTTCTACGAGCAGTACTTC.